What follows are 26 T cell receptor beta chains derived from one specimen sequenced in a study of blood T cell repertoires in COVID-19. Data came from immunoSEQ multiplex PCR; TCRdb stores just in-frame clones and leaves some out. The sample carries around 140,000 clones, about four fifths recorded once. Sample: peripheral blood. The source of these receptors is a man in his 70s who had recovered from COVID-19.

The V call is TRBV5-6, the J call TRBJ2-3; TRBD1 matches at 10 bases. CDR3 length equals 16 residues. Germline V CDR1 and CDR2: SGHDT, YYEEEE. After removal of 1 base from V and 4 bases from J, the junction contained 6 bases not matched to a gene. CDR3 loop: CASSLRDRGHADTQYF. The CDR3 nucleotides read TGTGCCAGCAGCTTGCGGGACAGGGGTCACGCAGATACGCAGTATTTT.

The genes are TRBV7-3 and TRBJ2-1, with D maybe TRBD1 (6 bases). CDR1 and CDR2 from the germline V gene are SGHTA and FQGTGA. V gave up 5 bases and J gave up 7 bases, with 15 bases separating them. This CDR3 has 14 residues. The CDR3 region is CASSVKTGFNEQFF. The CDR3 DNA is TGTGCCAGCAGCGTGAAGACAGGTTTTAATGAGCAGTTCTTC.

V usage is TRBV27 and J usage is TRBJ2-7; tentative D call: TRBD2 (5 bases). Germline V gene sequence: CDR1 MNHEY, CDR2 SMNVEV (reference sequence). This CDR3 spans 16 amino acids. With 0 bases removed from V and 2 bases from J, the gap between germline ends came to 14 bases. The CDR3 here is CASSLSPLTLAYEQYF. For the CDR3, the DNA is TGTGCCAGCAGTTTATCCCCCCTGACACTAGCCTACGAGCAGTACTTC.

The rearrangement links TRBV15 to TRBJ1-5; D possibly corresponds to TRBD1 (5 bases). Germline-derived CDR1 and CDR2 are LNHNV and YYDKDF (reference sequence). The CDR3 totals 15 residues. Trimming shortened V by 6 bases and J by 0 bases, and 12 bases separated the two germline ends. CDR3 nucleotide sequence: TGTGCCACCAGGGGGCATCGAGATAGCAATCAGCCCCAGCATTTT. Translated: CATRGHRDSNQPQHF.

CDR3 residues: CASSFGVSGELFF. DNA of the CDR3: TGTGCCAGCAGTTTCGGGGTATCTGGGGAGCTGTTTTTT. The chain uses TRBV12-3 or TRBV12-4 and TRBJ2-2, with D possibly TRBD2 on 5 matching bases. The CDR3 loop spans 13 amino acids. Deletions cut 3 bases from V and 8 bases from J, with 10 bases between.

The chain employs TRBV27 and TRBJ2-7, with 15 positions matching TRBD2. This CDR3 has 16 residues. Looked up from germline, CDR1 is MNHEY and CDR2 is SMNVEV (reference sequence). Germline trimming cut 4 bases from V and 7 bases from J; bases unmatched to any gene: 8. CDR3 DNA sequence: TGTGCCAGCAGTTCCCTCGGGACTAGCGGGAGGAGGGAGCAGTACTTC. It specifies CASSSLGTSGRREQYF.

The chain joins TRBV11-2 to TRBJ2-5; the match to TRBD1 covers 11 bases. CDR3 length: 15 amino acids. J gave up 3 bases and V 5 bases, and 5 bases lay outside the gene matches. Germline V gene lookup returns CDR1 SGHAT and CDR2 FQNNGV. CDR3 protein: CASSRQGQGEETQYF. The DNA for the CDR3 is TGTGCCAGCAGCCGGCAGGGACAGGGGGAAGAGACCCAGTACTTC. The variable domain in full, completed from reference TRBV11-2 and TRBJ2-5, reads EAGVAQSPRYKIIEKRQSVAFWCNPISGHATLYWYQQILGQGPKLLIQFQNNGVVDDSQLPKDRFSAERLKGVDSTLKIQPAKLEDSAVYLCASSRQGQGEETQYFGPGTRLLVL.

The rearrangement uses TRBV2 and TRBJ1-4; 9 nucleotides align to TRBD1. This CDR3 has 18 residues. The junction had 15 bases not matched to a gene; V was cut back by 6 bases and J by 4 bases. Germline V gene sequence: CDR1 SNHLY, CDR2 FYNNEI. The CDR3 nucleotides read TGTGCCAGCAGAAAGGGACAGGGTTCCGGTCCTTATAATGAAAAACTGTTTTTT. Translation gives CASRKGQGSGPYNEKLFF.

The chain joins TRBV6-4 to TRBJ1-1, with D possibly matching TRBD1 (5 bases). The ends were cut back, 3 bases at V and 6 bases at J, with 11 bases in the middle. The CDR3 runs 13 residues. CDR1 MRHNA and CDR2 SNTAGT come from the germline V gene. The CDR3 protein is CASSDRRGAEAFF. CDR3 DNA sequence: TGTGCCAGCAGTGATCGGAGGGGTGCTGAAGCTTTCTTT.

The chain joins TRBV19 to TRBJ1-2, with 7 nucleotides matching TRBD1. The germline CDR1 and CDR2 sequences are LNHDA and SQIVND (reference sequence). V lost 5 bases and J lost 7; bases outside the gene matches: 10. This CDR3 comprises 14 residues. CDR3 loop: CASSFDTGAGGYTF. CDR3 DNA: TGTGCCAGTAGTTTCGATACAGGGGCTGGTGGCTACACCTTC. Supplemented by reference TRBV19 and TRBJ1-2, the full variable domain reads DGGITQSPKYLFRKEGQNVTLSCEQNLNHDAMYWYRQDPGQGLRLIYYSQIVNDFQKGDIAEGYSVSREKKESFPLTVTSAQKNPTAFYLCASSFDTGAGGYTFGSGTRLTVV.

This chain uses TRBV7-2 with TRBJ2-3; no reliable D call. This CDR3 has 14 residues. V lost 4 bases and J lost 0, with 8 bases in between. Per germline, CDR1 SGHTA and CDR2 FQGNSA. Written as DNA, the CDR3 is TGTGCCAGCAGCTCCAGCGCGAGCACAGATACGCAGTATTTT. It encodes CASSSSASTDTQYF.

The chain employs TRBV10-1 and TRBJ2-7; D is perhaps TRBD1 (5 bases). The CDR3 has 15 amino acids. V lost 3 bases, J lost 0 bases, and 12 bases lay in between. Germline values: CDR1 WNHNN, CDR2 SYGVQD (reference sequence). CDR3 in amino acids: CASSDRGGDSYEQYF. Written as DNA, the CDR3 is TGCGCCAGCAGTGATAGGGGTGGGGACTCCTACGAGCAGTACTTC.

This clone was observed a single time. The V and J genes are TRBV9 and TRBJ2-3; TRBD2 matches 7 bases. Germline V gives CDR1 SGDLS, CDR2 YYNGEE. V dropped 5 bases and J dropped 4; count of bases not matched to a gene: 7. The CDR3 extends over 14 amino acids. Here the CDR3 DNA reads TGTGCCAGCAGACCAGCGGCGGGGGCAGATACGCAGTATTTT. Its translation is CASRPAAGADTQYF. The full variable domain, completed using reference TRBV9 and TRBJ2-3, is DSGVTQTPKHLITATGQRVTLRCSPRSGDLSVYWYQQSLDQGLQFLIQYYNGEERAKGNILERFSAQQFPDLHSELNLSSLELGDSALYFCASRPAAGADTQYFGPGTRLTVL.

This clone was observed at least ten times. V is TRBV6-2 or TRBV6-3 and J is TRBJ1-1; D unclear. The CDR3 is 13 amino acids. The V gene's germline CDR1 is MNHEY and CDR2 SVGEGT. The ends were cut back, 3 bases at V and 2 bases at J, with 7 bases in the middle. The CDR3 DNA is TGTGCCAGCAGTTATTTCAGTAACACTGAAGCTTTCTTT. This codes for CASSYFSNTEAFF.

The chain couples TRBV4-1 to TRBJ2-7; possible D gene TRBD1, 5 bases. Germline CDR1 and CDR2: MGHRA and YSYEKL. CDR3 size: 14 residues. Trimming shortened V by 1 base and J by 4 bases, and 11 bases separated the two germline ends. CDR3 loop: CASSQAETDYEQYF. CDR3 coding DNA: TGCGCCAGCAGCCAAGCGGAGACAGATTACGAGCAGTACTTC.

V is TRBV19 and J is TRBJ1-4, with a possible D match to TRBD1 (5 bases). Deletions cut 3 bases from V and 0 bases from J, with 14 bases between. The CDR3 has 17 amino acids. CDR1 and CDR2 (germline): LNHDA, SQIVND (reference sequence). The CDR3 DNA is TGTGCCAGTAGTATTCTCGGGGGGAGAACAACTAATGAAAAACTGTTTTTT. Translating it yields CASSILGGRTTNEKLFF.

The CDR3 nucleotides are TGCGCCAGCAGTGAATACAGGGACTATGGCTACACCTTC. Translated: CASSEYRDYGYTF. The gene calls are TRBV10-1 and TRBJ1-2; D possibly corresponds to TRBD1 (6 bases). The CDR3 is made up of 13 amino acids. With 3 bases removed from V and 3 bases from J, the gap between germline ends came to 8 bases. Germline assignment: CDR1 WNHNN and CDR2 SYGVQD (reference sequence).

The CDR3 region is CASSRGQNNQPQHF. The CDR3 DNA follows: TGTGCCAGCAGCCGGGGACAGAACAATCAGCCCCAGCATTTT. This rearrangement joins TRBV7-8 to TRBJ1-5, with 7 bases matching TRBD1. Germline loops: CDR1 SGHVS, CDR2 FQNEAQ. V trimming: 5 bases; J trimming: 3 bases; junction bases outside the gene matches: 4. This CDR3 is 14 amino acids long.

The rearrangement uses TRBV7-9 and TRBJ1-1; the D gene is possibly TRBD1 (5 bases). V dropped 1 base and J dropped 3 bases, with 12 bases sitting between them. The CDR3 loop spans 15 amino acids. CDR1 is SEHNR and CDR2 is FQNEAQ in the germline V gene (reference sequence). In DNA, the CDR3 is TGTGCCAGCAGCTTAGGTCGGGGGAAGGACACTGAAGCTTTCTTT. Translating it yields CASSLGRGKDTEAFF.

This sequence joins TRBV7-9 and TRBJ1-1; TRBD1 matches at 7 bases. The V segment lost 3 bases and the J segment 1 base; nucleotides outside the gene matches: 8. Germline values: CDR1 SEHNR, CDR2 FQNEAQ (reference sequence). The CDR3 sequence is 16 residues long. The CDR3 sequence is CASSFREGAWNTEAFF. Written as DNA, the CDR3 is TGTGCCAGCAGCTTTCGAGAGGGGGCTTGGAACACTGAAGCTTTCTTT.

The J gene is TRBJ2-7, the V gene TRBV6-6; D may be TRBD2 (5 bases). The CDR3 loop spans 18 amino acids. Germline V gene data show CDR1 as MNHNY and CDR2 as SVGAGI (reference sequence). Between the trimmed V and J ends, which lost 5 bases and 4 bases, there was a span of 27 bases. This CDR3 is CASSPPVITGIRGYEQYF. The CDR3 nucleotides read TGTGCCAGCAGTCCCCCCGTCATAACCGGGATCAGAGGGTACGAGCAGTACTTC.

The rearrangement uses TRBV7-3 and TRBJ2-5; D is possibly TRBD2 (7 bases). V dropped 5 bases and J dropped 4 bases, with 14 bases sitting between them. This CDR3 has 14 residues. Germline-derived CDR1 and CDR2 are SGHTA and FQGTGA. The DNA of the CDR3 is TGTGCCAGCAGCAAGGGGGGGCTCGGAGAGACCCAGTACTTC. This gives the protein CASSKGGLGETQYF.

The J gene is TRBJ2-7, the V gene TRBV6-5; no clear D gene. Trimming removed 7 bases from V and 4 bases from J, with 8 bases in between. The CDR3 covers 11 residues. Germline-derived CDR1 and CDR2 are MNHEY and SVGAGI. Here the CDR3 reads CASTQNYEQYF. The CDR3 DNA reads TGTGCCAGCACCCAGAATTACGAGCAGTACTTC.

This clone was seen a single time. The chain joins TRBV19 to TRBJ1-5, with D hard to call. The CDR3 spans 15 residues. Trimming cost V 5 bases and J 0 bases, with 11 bases left between them. Germline V gives CDR1 LNHDA, CDR2 SQIVND (reference sequence). This CDR3 is CASSSAAFSNQPQHF. CDR3 in DNA: TGTGCCAGTAGTTCAGCGGCGTTTAGCAATCAGCCCCAGCATTTT.

This rearrangement joins TRBV7-2 to TRBJ2-3, with D unresolved. The V end was cut by 0 bases, the J end by 2 bases, with 6 bases between. The CDR3 is made up of 14 amino acids. The germline V gene has CDR1 SGHTA and CDR2 FQGNSA. The CDR3 DNA is TGTGCCAGCAGCTTAGCGTGGCTCACAGATACGCAGTATTTT. Translation gives CASSLAWLTDTQYF.

This clone is a singleton in its sample. This rearrangement joins TRBV28 to TRBJ1-4, with D possibly being TRBD1 (6 bases). Germline V gene lookup returns CDR1 MDHEN and CDR2 SYDVKM. This CDR3 has 13 amino acids. V dropped 5 bases and J dropped 8 bases, with 12 bases sitting between them. The CDR3 here is CASSPSDREKLFF. In nucleotides, the CDR3 is TGTGCCAGCAGTCCATCGGACAGAGAAAAACTGTTTTTT. Together with reference TRBV28 and TRBJ1-4, the CDR3 gives the full variable domain: DVKVTQSSRYLVKRTGEKVFLECVQDMDHENMFWYRQDPGLGLRLIYFSYDVKMKEKGDIPEGYSVSREKKERFSLILESASTNQTSMYLCASSPSDREKLFFGSGTQLSVL.